These 24 T cell receptor beta chains were all obtained from the same sample, sequenced in a study of T cell responses to AZD1222 COVID-19 vaccine. Sequencing used immunoSEQ multiplex PCR; TCRdb keeps in-frame clones, though not all of them. The sample has about 100,000 clones, 92% seen once. The input for sequencing was peripheral blood, taken on day 0 of AZD1222 vaccination. The source of these receptors is an adult in good health.

This clone was recorded once. The chain is built from TRBV27 and TRBJ1-1; no definite D call. The CDR3 has 14 residues. Germline-derived CDR1 and CDR2 are MNHEY and SMNVEV (reference sequence). V was trimmed by 3 bases and J by 2 bases, leaving 10 bases between them. This chain's CDR3 is CASSFTLGNTEAFF. The CDR3 region has the DNA TGTGCCAGCAGTTTTACCTTGGGTAACACTGAAGCTTTCTTT.

The rearrangement links TRBV7-2 to TRBJ1-2; D call uncertain. Trimming took 4 bases from V and 8 from J, leaving 17 bases between them. There are 14 residues in the CDR3. Germline V gene sequence: CDR1 SGHTA, CDR2 FQGNSA. The CDR3 DNA reads TGTGCCAGCAGCTCCGGCCCCGGTCGGTACGGCTACACCTTC. Its translation is CASSSGPGRYGYTF.

The rearrangement uses TRBV11-3 and TRBJ2-5, with a possible D match to TRBD2 (5 bases). Trimming removed 0 bases at V and 7 bases at J, with 9 bases between. CDR1 is SGHNT and CDR2 is YENEEA in the germline V gene. CDR3 size: 13 residues. CDR3 sequence (DNA): TGTGCCAGCAGCTTAGAATCGGAGGTGACCCAGTACTTC. Its protein product is CASSLESEVTQYF.

The rearrangement uses TRBV5-1 and TRBJ1-5; TRBD1 is a possible D gene (5 bases). CDR1 SGHRS and CDR2 YFSETQ come from the germline V gene. V gave up 1 base and J gave up 4 bases, with 9 bases separating them. This CDR3 spans 14 amino acids. CDR3 DNA: TGCGCCAGCAGCTTGAGCCCAGGGAATCAGCCCCAGCATTTT. This sequence encodes CASSLSPGNQPQHF.

J is TRBJ2-2 and V is TRBV7-2; 10 bases map to TRBD2. The CDR3 is made up of 18 amino acids. Germline V gives CDR1 SGHTA, CDR2 FQGNSA. V lost 5 bases, J lost 5 bases, and 14 bases stayed unmatched. This chain's CDR3 is CASSLPMGLAGDTGELFF. Written as DNA, the CDR3 is TGTGCCAGCAGCCTCCCCATGGGGCTAGCGGGAGATACCGGGGAGCTGTTTTTT.

The chain carries TRBV6-2 or TRBV6-3 and TRBJ2-1; TRBD2 matches 7 bases. The CDR3 totals 15 residues. Germline V gene sequence: CDR1 MNHEY, CDR2 SVGEGT. Trimming cost V 5 bases and J 0 bases; bases outside gene matches: 4. CDR3 coding DNA: TGTGCCAGCAGTGGGACTATGTACTCCTACAATGAGCAGTTCTTC. It specifies CASSGTMYSYNEQFF.

This chain connects TRBV6-2 or TRBV6-3 to TRBJ2-3; D may match TRBD1 or TRBD2 (5 bases each). The CDR3 is 16 amino acids. Trimming left V 2 bases short and J 0 bases short, with 12 bases between. Per germline, CDR1 MNHEY and CDR2 SVGEGT. CDR3 protein: CASSYAGGASTDTQYF. The CDR3 coding sequence is TGTGCCAGCAGTTACGCTGGGGGTGCTAGCACAGATACGCAGTATTTT.

CDR3 in amino acids: CASSARTGGHNEQFF. CDR3 nucleotides: TGTGCCAGCAGCGCAAGGACAGGGGGCCACAATGAGCAGTTCTTC. The V and J genes are TRBV3-1 (or the pseudogene TRBV3-2) and TRBJ2-1; TRBD1 matches at 11 bases. The V and J ends lost 5 bases and 5 bases, in that order; junction bases with no gene match: 5. The CDR3 has 15 residues. Germline V gene lookup returns CDR1 LGHDT and CDR2 YNNKEL (reference sequence).

The chain uses TRBV28 and TRBJ1-1; no reliable D call. Trimming took off 1 base at V and 7 bases at J, with 7 bases between the two ends. Germline CDR1 and CDR2: MDHEN and SYDVKM. This CDR3 spans 12 amino acids. The chain's CDR3 is CASSLSVREAFF. The CDR3 coding sequence is TGTGCCAGCAGTTTATCCGTACGTGAAGCTTTCTTT.

The chain uses TRBV10-1 and TRBJ1-6; D not certain. Germline lookup yields CDR1 WNHNN and CDR2 SYGVQD (reference sequence). The V end was cut by 5 bases, the J end by 7 bases, with 15 bases between. CDR3 length equals 15 residues. The CDR3 region has the DNA TGCGCCAGCAGTTACCATACACGGGCCAATTCACCCCTCCACTTT. This codes for CASSYHTRANSPLHF.

This chain links TRBV5-5 with TRBJ2-7; a weak D match, TRBD1 (6 bases). The CDR3 runs 13 residues. V lost 2 bases to trimming and J lost 2 bases, with 8 bases between them. The V gene's germline CDR1 is SGHKS and CDR2 YYEKEE (reference sequence). The CDR3 here is CASSLQGPYEQYF. DNA for the CDR3: TGTGCCAGCAGCTTACAGGGCCCCTACGAGCAGTACTTC.

This chain links TRBV19 with TRBJ1-3; D uncertain. V lost 5 bases and J 4 bases, leaving 9 bases between the germline ends. CDR1 LNHDA and CDR2 SQIVND come from the germline V gene (reference sequence). The CDR3 is 13 amino acids. Written as DNA, the CDR3 is TGTGCCAGTAGTGAGGGCCACGGAAACACCATATATTTT. This encodes CASSEGHGNTIYF.

The chain joins TRBV5-6 to TRBJ2-7; 14 nucleotides agree with TRBD2. Trimming removed 0 bases from V and 1 base from J; junction bases left unmatched: 0. This CDR3 spans 16 amino acids. CDR1 and CDR2 (germline): SGHDT, YYEEEE. As DNA, the CDR3 is TGTGCCAGCAGCTTGGGGACTAGCGGGAGGTCCTACGAGCAGTACTTC. Protein product: CASSLGTSGRSYEQYF. Complete variable domain (other parts from reference TRBV5-6 and TRBJ2-7): DAGVTQSPTHLIKTRGQQVTLRCSPKSGHDTVSWYQQALGQGPQFIFQYYEEEERQRGNFPDRFSGHQFPNYSSELNVNALLLGDSALYLCASSLGTSGRSYEQYFGPGTRLTVT.

The rearrangement joins TRBV25-1 to TRBJ1-6, with D unclear. This CDR3 is 14 amino acids long. Germline loops: CDR1 MGHDK, CDR2 SYGVNS. V lost 4 bases and J lost 4, with 8 bases in between. The DNA for the CDR3 is TGTGCCAGCAGTGGGTCGCAATATAATTCACCCCTCCACTTT. Translated, it gives CASSGSQYNSPLHF.

The CDR3 sequence is CASSFRGTDTDTQYF. CDR3 DNA sequence: TGTGCCAGCAGCTTCCGGGGGACCGACACAGATACGCAGTATTTT. V usage is TRBV7-2 and J usage is TRBJ2-3; possible D gene TRBD2, 6 bases. The CDR3 loop spans 15 amino acids. CDR1 is SGHTA and CDR2 is FQGNSA in the germline V gene. V lost 3 bases, J lost 2 bases, and 12 bases lay in between.

The gene calls are TRBV13 and TRBJ2-1; 9 nucleotides line up with TRBD2. This CDR3 spans 16 amino acids. Germline CDR1 PRHDT, CDR2 FYEKMQ (reference sequence). The ends lost 0 bases at V and 6 bases at J; junction bases unmatched: 6. The CDR3 here is CASSLGSSGEVNEQFF. In DNA, the CDR3 is TGTGCCAGCAGCTTAGGGTCTAGCGGGGAGGTCAATGAGCAGTTCTTC.

The chain recombines TRBV9 with TRBJ2-4, with TRBD1 identical over 9 bases. Per the germline V gene, CDR1 is SGDLS and CDR2 is YYNGEE. The CDR3 runs to 16 residues. V shed 4 bases, J shed 9 bases, and the junction held 14 bases outside the gene matches. The CDR3 nucleotides read TGTGCCAGCAGCCCTCGGACAGGGGCTACAGGTAGCATTCAGTACTTC. This translates into CASSPRTGATGSIQYF.

The rearrangement joins TRBV15 to TRBJ1-4; TRBD1 agrees at 9 bases. V lost 2 bases, J lost 8 bases, and 6 bases stayed unmatched. This CDR3 comprises 15 residues. Germline CDR1 reads LNHNV; CDR2 reads YYDKDF (reference sequence). The CDR3 loop is CATSRPGQGTEKLFF. DNA for the CDR3: TGTGCCACCAGCAGACCAGGACAGGGGACAGAAAAACTGTTTTTT.

The chain employs TRBV11-2 and TRBJ1-2; D gene ambiguous. CDR1 is SGHAT, CDR2 FQNNGV, per germline. V shed 0 bases and J shed 2 bases, with 10 bases lying between them. The CDR3 is 15 amino acids. CDR3 in amino acids: CASSLETRGNYGYTF. Here the CDR3 DNA reads TGTGCCAGCAGCTTAGAAACCAGAGGCAACTATGGCTACACCTTC.

V usage is TRBV7-2 and J usage is TRBJ1-1, with TRBD1 matching 8 bases. V lost 5 bases, J lost 5 bases, and 4 bases stayed unmatched. This CDR3 is built from 13 residues. Germline-derived CDR1 and CDR2 are SGHTA and FQGNSA. CDR3: CASSTRQGTEAFF. CDR3 DNA sequence: TGTGCCAGCAGCACCCGACAGGGGACTGAAGCTTTCTTT. The variable domain in full, completed from reference TRBV7-2 and TRBJ1-1, reads GAGVSQSPSNKVTEKGKDVELRCDPISGHTALYWYRQSLGQGLEFLIYFQGNSAPDKSGLPSDRFSAERTGGSVSTLTIQRTQQEDSAVYLCASSTRQGTEAFFGQGTRLTVV.

V and J are TRBV29-1 and TRBJ1-2, with D perhaps matching TRBD1 (5 bases). Germline CDR1 is SQVTM and CDR2 is ANQGSEA. Trimming left V 4 bases short and J 8 bases short, with 11 bases between. The CDR3 has 11 residues. CDR3 in amino acids: CSVVAGVGYTF. The CDR3, as DNA: TGCAGCGTTGTAGCGGGGGTCGGCTACACCTTC.

This chain joins TRBV29-1 and TRBJ2-3; D is undetermined. This CDR3 is built from 13 residues. Trimming shortened V by 0 bases and J by 4 bases, and 8 bases separated the two germline ends. Per the germline V gene, CDR1 is SQVTM and CDR2 is ANQGSEA. This CDR3 is CSVEETGADTQYF. Written as DNA, the CDR3 is TGCAGCGTTGAAGAAACTGGGGCAGATACGCAGTATTTT.

V gene TRBV19 combines with J gene TRBJ2-1; 11 positions agree with TRBD2. This CDR3 is 15 amino acids long. Germline V gene lookup returns CDR1 LNHDA and CDR2 SQIVND (reference sequence). The V gene end was trimmed by 5 bases and the J gene end by 4 bases; junction bases not matched to a gene: 4. The CDR3, as DNA: TGTGCCAGTAGTCAGACTAGCGGGAATTACAATGAGCAGTTCTTC. Translating gives CASSQTSGNYNEQFF. Full variable domain (rest looked up from reference TRBV19 and TRBJ2-1): DGGITQSPKYLFRKEGQNVTLSCEQNLNHDAMYWYRQDPGQGLRLIYYSQIVNDFQKGDIAEGYSVSREKKESFPLTVTSAQKNPTAFYLCASSQTSGNYNEQFFGPGTRLTVL.

The genes are TRBV19 and TRBJ2-7; the D is unclear. CDR3 length: 11 amino acids. In germline, CDR1 is LNHDA, CDR2 SQIVND (reference sequence). Between the trimmed V and J ends, which lost 5 bases and 3 bases, there was a span of 5 bases. The CDR3 spells CASSHNYEQYF. The CDR3 DNA follows: TGTGCCAGTAGTCACAACTACGAGCAGTACTTC. Filled out from reference TRBV19 and TRBJ2-7, the complete variable domain reads DGGITQSPKYLFRKEGQNVTLSCEQNLNHDAMYWYRQDPGQGLRLIYYSQIVNDFQKGDIAEGYSVSREKKESFPLTVTSAQKNPTAFYLCASSHNYEQYFGPGTRLTVT.